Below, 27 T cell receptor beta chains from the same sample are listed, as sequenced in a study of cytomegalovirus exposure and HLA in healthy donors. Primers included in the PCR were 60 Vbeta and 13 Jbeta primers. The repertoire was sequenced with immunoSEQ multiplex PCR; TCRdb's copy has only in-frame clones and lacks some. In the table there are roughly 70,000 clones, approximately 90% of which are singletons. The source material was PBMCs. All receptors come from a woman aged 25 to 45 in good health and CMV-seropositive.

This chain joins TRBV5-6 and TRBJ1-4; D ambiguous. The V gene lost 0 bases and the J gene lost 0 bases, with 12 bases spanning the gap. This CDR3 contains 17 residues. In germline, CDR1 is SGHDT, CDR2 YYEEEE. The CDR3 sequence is CASSLAVTPATNEKLFF. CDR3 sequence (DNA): TGTGCCAGCAGCTTGGCCGTGACACCTGCAACTAATGAAAAACTGTTTTTT.

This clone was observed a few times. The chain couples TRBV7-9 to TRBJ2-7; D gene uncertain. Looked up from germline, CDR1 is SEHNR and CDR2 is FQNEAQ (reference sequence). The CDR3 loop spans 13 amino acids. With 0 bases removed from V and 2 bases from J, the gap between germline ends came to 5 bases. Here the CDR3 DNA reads TGTGCCAGCAGCTTAGCGGCCGCCTACGAGCAGTACTTC. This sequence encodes CASSLAAAYEQYF. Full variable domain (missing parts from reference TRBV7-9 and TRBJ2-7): DTGVSQNPRHKITKRGQNVTFRCDPISEHNRLYWYRQTLGQGPEFLTYFQNEAQLEKSRLLSDRFSAERPKGSFSTLEIQRTEQGDSAMYLCASSLAAAYEQYFGPGTRLTVT.

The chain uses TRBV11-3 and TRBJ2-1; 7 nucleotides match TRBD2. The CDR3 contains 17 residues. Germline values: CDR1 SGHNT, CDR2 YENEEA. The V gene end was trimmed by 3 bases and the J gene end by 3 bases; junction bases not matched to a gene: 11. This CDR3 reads CASSLGSGWGLYNEQFF. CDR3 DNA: TGTGCCAGCAGCTTGGGTAGCGGGTGGGGACTCTACAATGAGCAGTTCTTC.

CDR3 amino acids: CASGRQGGADTQYF. The CDR3 bases are TGTGCCAGCGGGCGACAGGGTGGGGCAGATACGCAGTATTTT. V gene TRBV2 combines with J gene TRBJ2-3; TRBD1 agrees at 7 bases. After removal of 8 bases from V and 4 bases from J, the junction contained 9 bases not matched to a gene. The CDR3 totals 14 residues. Germline V gives CDR1 SNHLY, CDR2 FYNNEI.

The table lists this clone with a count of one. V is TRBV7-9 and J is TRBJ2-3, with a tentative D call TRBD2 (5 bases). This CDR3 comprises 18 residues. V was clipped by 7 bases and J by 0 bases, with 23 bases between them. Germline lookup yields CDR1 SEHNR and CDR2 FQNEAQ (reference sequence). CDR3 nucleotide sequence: TGTGCCAGCAACAGTCCGGGGTCGATCTCTATTAGCACAGATACGCAGTATTTT. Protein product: CASNSPGSISISTDTQYF.

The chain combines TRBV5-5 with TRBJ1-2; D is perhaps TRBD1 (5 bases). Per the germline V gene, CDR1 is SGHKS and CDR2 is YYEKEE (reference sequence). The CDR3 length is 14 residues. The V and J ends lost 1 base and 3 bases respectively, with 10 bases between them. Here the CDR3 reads CASSLRGLDYGYTF. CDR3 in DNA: TGTGCCAGCAGCTTGAGGGGACTTGACTATGGCTACACCTTC.

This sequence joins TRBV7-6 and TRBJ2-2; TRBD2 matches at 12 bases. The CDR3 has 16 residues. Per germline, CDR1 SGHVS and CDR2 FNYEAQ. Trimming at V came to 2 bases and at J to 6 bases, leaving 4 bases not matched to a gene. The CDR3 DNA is TGTGCCAGCAGCTTAATTTCTAGCGGGAGGGCCGGGGAGCTGTTTTTT. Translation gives CASSLISSGRAGELFF.

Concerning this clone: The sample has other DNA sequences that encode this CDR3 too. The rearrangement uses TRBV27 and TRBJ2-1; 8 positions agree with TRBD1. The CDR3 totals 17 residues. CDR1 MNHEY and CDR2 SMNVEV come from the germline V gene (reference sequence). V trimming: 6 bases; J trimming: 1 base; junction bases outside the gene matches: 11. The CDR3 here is CASSADRGPPSYNEQFF. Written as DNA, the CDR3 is TGTGCCAGCAGCGCCGACAGGGGACCCCCTTCCTACAATGAGCAGTTCTTC.

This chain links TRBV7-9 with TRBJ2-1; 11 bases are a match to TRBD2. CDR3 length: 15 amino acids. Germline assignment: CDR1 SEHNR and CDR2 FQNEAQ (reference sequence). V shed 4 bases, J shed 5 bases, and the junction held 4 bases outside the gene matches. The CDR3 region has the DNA TGTGCCAGCAGCTCGGGGACTAGCGGTAACAATGAGCAGTTCTTC. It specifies CASSSGTSGNNEQFF.

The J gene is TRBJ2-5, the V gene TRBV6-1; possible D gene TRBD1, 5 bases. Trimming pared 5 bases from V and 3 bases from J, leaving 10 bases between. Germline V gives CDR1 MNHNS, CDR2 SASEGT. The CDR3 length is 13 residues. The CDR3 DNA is TGTGCCAGCAGTACCGACAGAGAAGAGACCCAGTACTTC. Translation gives CASSTDREETQYF.

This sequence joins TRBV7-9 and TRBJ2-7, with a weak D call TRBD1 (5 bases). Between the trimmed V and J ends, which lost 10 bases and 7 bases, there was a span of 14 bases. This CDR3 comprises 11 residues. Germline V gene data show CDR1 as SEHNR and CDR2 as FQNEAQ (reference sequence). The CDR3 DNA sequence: TGTGCCACCCATAGGGGCACGGAGCAGTACTTC. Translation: CATHRGTEQYF.

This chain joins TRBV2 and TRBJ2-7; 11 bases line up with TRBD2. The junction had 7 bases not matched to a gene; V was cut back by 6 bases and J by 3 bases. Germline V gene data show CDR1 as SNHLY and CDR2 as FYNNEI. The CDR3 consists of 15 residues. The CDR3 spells CASSEGLADFYEQYF. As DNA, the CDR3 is TGTGCCAGCAGCGAGGGACTAGCGGACTTCTACGAGCAGTACTTC. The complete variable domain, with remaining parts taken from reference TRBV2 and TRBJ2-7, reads EPEVTQTPSHQVTQMGQEVILRCVPISNHLYFYWYRQILGQKVEFLVSFYNNEISEKSEIFDDQFSVERPDGSNFTLKIRSTKLEDSAMYFCASSEGLADFYEQYFGPGTRLTVT.

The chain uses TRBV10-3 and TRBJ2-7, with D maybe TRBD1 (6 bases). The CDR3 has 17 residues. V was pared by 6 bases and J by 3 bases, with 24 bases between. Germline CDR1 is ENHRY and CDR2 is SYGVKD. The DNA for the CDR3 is TGTGCCATCAGCCCCGTCGGGGTTGGACAGCCACGCTACGAGCAGTACTTC. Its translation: CAISPVGVGQPRYEQYF.

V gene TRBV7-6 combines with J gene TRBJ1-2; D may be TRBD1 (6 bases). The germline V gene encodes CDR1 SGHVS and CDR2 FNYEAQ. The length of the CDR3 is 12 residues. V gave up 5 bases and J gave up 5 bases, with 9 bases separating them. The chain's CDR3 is CASSADRYGYTF. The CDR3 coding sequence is TGTGCCAGCAGCGCGGACAGATATGGCTACACCTTC.

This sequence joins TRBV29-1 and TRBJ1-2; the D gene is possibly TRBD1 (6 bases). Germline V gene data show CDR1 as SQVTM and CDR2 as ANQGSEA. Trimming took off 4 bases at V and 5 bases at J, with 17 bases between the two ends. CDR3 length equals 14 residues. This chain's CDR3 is CSVARQGSIYGYTF. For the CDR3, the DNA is TGCAGCGTTGCTAGGCAGGGGTCGATATATGGCTACACCTTC.

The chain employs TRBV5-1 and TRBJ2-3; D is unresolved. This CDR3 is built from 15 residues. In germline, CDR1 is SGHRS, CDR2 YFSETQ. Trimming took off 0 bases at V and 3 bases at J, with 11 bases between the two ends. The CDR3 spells CASSLEPNPTDTQYF. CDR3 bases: TGCGCCAGCAGCTTGGAGCCTAATCCAACAGATACGCAGTATTTT.

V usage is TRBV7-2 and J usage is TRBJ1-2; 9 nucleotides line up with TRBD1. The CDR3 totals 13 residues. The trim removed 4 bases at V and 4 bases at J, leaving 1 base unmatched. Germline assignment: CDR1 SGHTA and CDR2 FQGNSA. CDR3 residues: CASSSGQGYGYTF. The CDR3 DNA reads TGTGCCAGCAGCTCGGGACAGGGCTATGGCTACACCTTC.

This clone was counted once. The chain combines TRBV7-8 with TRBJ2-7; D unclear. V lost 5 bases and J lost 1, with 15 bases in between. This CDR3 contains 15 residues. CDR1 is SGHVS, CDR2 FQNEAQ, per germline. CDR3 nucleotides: TGTGCCAGCAGCCCCCAGGTTGGGCCTTCCTACGAGCAGTACTTC. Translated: CASSPQVGPSYEQYF.

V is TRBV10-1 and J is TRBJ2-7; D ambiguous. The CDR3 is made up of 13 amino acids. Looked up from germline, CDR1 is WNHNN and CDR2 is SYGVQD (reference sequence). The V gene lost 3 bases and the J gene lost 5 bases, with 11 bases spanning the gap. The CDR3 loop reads CASSDGVLNEQYF. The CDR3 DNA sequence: TGCGCCAGCAGTGATGGAGTACTAAACGAGCAGTACTTC.

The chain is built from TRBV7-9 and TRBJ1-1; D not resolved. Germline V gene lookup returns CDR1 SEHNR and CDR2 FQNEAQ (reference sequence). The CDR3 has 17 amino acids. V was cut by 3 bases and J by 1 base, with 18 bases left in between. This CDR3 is CASSFPMAHSSNTEAFF. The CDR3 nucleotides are TGTGCCAGCAGCTTTCCTATGGCGCACAGCTCGAACACTGAAGCTTTCTTT.

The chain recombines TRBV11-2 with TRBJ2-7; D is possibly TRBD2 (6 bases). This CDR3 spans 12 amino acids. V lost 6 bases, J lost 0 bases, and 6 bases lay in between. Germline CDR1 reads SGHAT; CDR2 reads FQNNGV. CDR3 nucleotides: TGTGCCAGCAGGGGAGGCTCCTACGAGCAGTACTTC. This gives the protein CASRGGSYEQYF.

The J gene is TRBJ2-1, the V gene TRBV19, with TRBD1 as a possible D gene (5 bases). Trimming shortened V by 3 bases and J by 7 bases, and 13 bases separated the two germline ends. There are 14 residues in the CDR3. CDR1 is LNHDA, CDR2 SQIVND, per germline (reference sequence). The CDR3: CASSMGPQQNEQFF. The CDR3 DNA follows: TGTGCCAGTAGTATGGGGCCACAGCAAAATGAGCAGTTCTTC.

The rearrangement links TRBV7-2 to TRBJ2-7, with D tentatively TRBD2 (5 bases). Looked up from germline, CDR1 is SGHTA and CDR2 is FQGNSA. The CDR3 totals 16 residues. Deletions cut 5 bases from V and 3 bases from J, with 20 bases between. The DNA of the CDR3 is TGTGCCAGCAGCCGGGTCTTTCCGGGGATAGGCTACGAGCAGTACTTC. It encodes CASSRVFPGIGYEQYF.

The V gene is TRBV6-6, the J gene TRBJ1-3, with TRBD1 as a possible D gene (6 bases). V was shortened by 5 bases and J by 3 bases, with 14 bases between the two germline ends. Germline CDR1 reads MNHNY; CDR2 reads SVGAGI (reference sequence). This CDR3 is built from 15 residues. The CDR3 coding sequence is TGTGCCAGCAGTGCCGTTAGGGGGAGTGGAAACACCATATATTTT. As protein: CASSAVRGSGNTIYF.

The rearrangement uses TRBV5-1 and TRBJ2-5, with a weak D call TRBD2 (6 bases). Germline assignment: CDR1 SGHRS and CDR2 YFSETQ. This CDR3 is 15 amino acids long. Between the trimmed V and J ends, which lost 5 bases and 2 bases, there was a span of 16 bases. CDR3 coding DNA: TGCGCCAGCAGAACCCAATTGGGGGGACAAGAGACCCAGTACTTC. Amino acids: CASRTQLGGQETQYF.

The CDR3: CASSSPGEKLFF. CDR3 DNA sequence: TGTGCCAGCAGTTCCCCAGGGGAAAAACTGTTTTTT. The chain has TRBV28 and TRBJ1-4, with D tentatively TRBD1 (5 bases). Germline V gene data show CDR1 as MDHEN and CDR2 as SYDVKM. The CDR3 sequence is 12 residues long. V dropped 4 bases and J dropped 8 bases, with 8 bases sitting between them. The whole variable domain, filled in from reference TRBV28 and TRBJ1-4, reads DVKVTQSSRYLVKRTGEKVFLECVQDMDHENMFWYRQDPGLGLRLIYFSYDVKMKEKGDIPEGYSVSREKKERFSLILESASTNQTSMYLCASSSPGEKLFFGSGTQLSVL.

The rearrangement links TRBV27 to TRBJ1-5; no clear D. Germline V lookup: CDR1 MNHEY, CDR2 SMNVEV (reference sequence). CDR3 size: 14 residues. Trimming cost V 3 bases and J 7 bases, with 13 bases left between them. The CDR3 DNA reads TGTGCCAGCAGTTTGCACTGGGAGGGACAGCCCCAGCATTTT. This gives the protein CASSLHWEGQPQHF.